This is a list of T cell receptor beta chains from one sample in a study of graft-versus-host responses after intestinal transplantation. Produced via immunoSEQ multiplex PCR; TCRdb's table is partial and in-frame only. Of just over 15,000 clones in the sample, around 35% were seen once. The material sequenced was alloreactive CD4+ T cells from a mixed lymphocyte reaction culture, taken before intestinal transplant. The receptors here all came from a human patient who received an intestinal transplant. CDR3s include the opening cysteine and the closing phenylalanine or tryptophan. The D gene is left open where the match is weak. The size entry is marked missing in some rows and otherwise reads once, few, many or a size class.

J: TRBJ2-4; D: NA; V: TRBV28; size: once; CDR3: CASRRPTPADIQYF; DNA: TGTGCCAGCAGGAGACCCACCCCGGCGGACATTCAGTACTTC
J: TRBJ1-1; D: NA; V: TRBV5-1; size: NA; CDR3: CASSLAGSSKRAFF; DNA: TGCGCCAGCAGCTTGGCCGGGTCTTCCAAGAGAGCTTTCTTT
J: TRBJ2-6; D: NA; V: TRBV5-4; size: few; CDR3: CASSLVYSGANVLTF; DNA: TGTGCCAGCAGCTTAGTTTACTCTGGGGCCAACGTCCTGACTTTC
J: TRBJ2-1; D: TRBD1; V: TRBV7-9; size: NA; CDR3: CASRTTGGAGTEQFF; DNA: TGTGCCAGCAGGACCACAGGGGGCGCGGGGACTGAGCAGTTCTTC
J: TRBJ2-3; D: NA; V: TRBV11-2; size: NA; CDR3: CASSLGGTDTQYF; DNA: TGTGCCAGCAGCTTAGGGGGCACAGATACGCAGTATTTT
J: TRBJ1-6; D: TRBD1; V: TRBV6-1; size: NA; CDR3: CASSTRDRLNSPLHF; DNA: TGTGCCAGCAGCACCCGGGACAGGCTCAATTCACCCCTCCACTTT
J: TRBJ2-7; D: NA; V: TRBV7-9; size: NA; CDR3: CASSLGKNEQYF; DNA: TGTGCCAGCAGCTTGGGGAAGAACGAGCAGTACTTC
J: TRBJ2-6; D: NA; V: TRBV5-5; size: NA; CDR3: CASSSSASFTSGANVLTF; DNA: TGTGCCAGCAGCTCCTCAGCGAGTTTTACCTCTGGGGCCAACGTCCTGACTTTC
J: TRBJ2-3; D: TRBD2; V: TRBV7-2; size: NA; CDR3: CASSSGLAGGVDTQYF; DNA: TGTGCCAGCAGCTCGGGACTAGCGGGAGGGGTAGATACGCAGTATTTT
J: TRBJ2-3; D: NA; V: TRBV4-2; size: NA; CDR3: CASTPGALYTDTQYF; DNA: TGTGCCAGCACCCCCGGGGCCCTATACACAGATACGCAGTATTTT
J: TRBJ2-3; D: NA; V: TRBV7-9; size: NA; CDR3: CASSYSGGHTDTQYF; DNA: TGTGCCAGCAGCTATTCCGGCGGACACACAGATACGCAGTATTTT
J: TRBJ2-3; D: NA; V: TRBV7-2; size: few; CDR3: CASSSRDPTDTQYF; DNA: TGTGCCAGCAGCTCCCGGGATCCCACAGATACGCAGTATTTT
J: TRBJ1-2; D: NA; V: TRBV7-9; size: once; CDR3: CASSLLDGYTF; DNA: TGTGCCAGCAGCTTATTAGATGGCTACACCTTC
J: TRBJ2-2; D: TRBD2; V: TRBV7-9; size: NA; CDR3: CASSFTGTITGELFF; DNA: TGTGCCAGCAGCTTCACGGGGACTATTACCGGGGAGCTGTTTTTT
J: TRBJ1-2; D: NA; V: TRBV11-2; size: few; CDR3: CASSRNYGYTF; DNA: TGTGCCAGCAGCCGCAACTATGGCTACACCTTC
J: TRBJ2-7; D: NA; V: TRBV6-1; size: NA; CDR3: CASSNGVGYEQYF; DNA: TGTGCCAGCAGTAACGGAGTAGGCTACGAGCAGTACTTC
J: TRBJ1-2; D: NA; V: TRBV7-2; size: NA; CDR3: CASSTSSGGWHYGYTF; DNA: TGTGCCAGCAGCACCTCCTCCGGGGGCTGGCACTATGGCTACACCTTC
J: TRBJ1-2; D: TRBD1; V: TRBV9; size: NA; CDR3: CASSGQGANYGYTF; DNA: TGTGCCAGCAGCGGACAGGGGGCTAACTATGGCTACACCTTC
J: TRBJ2-7; D: NA; V: TRBV7-2; size: few; CDR3: CASSLHEQYF; DNA: TGTGCCAGCAGCTTACACGAGCAGTACTTC